This T cell receptor beta chain derives from a study of cytomegalovirus exposure and HLA in healthy donors. Across the whole study: HLA-typed donors were the source of approximately 85 million unique TCRs, which an early data release held.

The germline CDR1 and CDR2 sequences are SGHNT and YYREEE (reference sequence). V was pared by 4 bases and J by 0 bases, with 13 bases between. The CDR3 is 15 residues long. Comments on this clone: Its target is unknown.

Primers for the PCR totalled 60 Vbeta and 13 Jbeta. Assay used: immunoSEQ multiplex PCR; TCRdb lists only in-frame clones, some missing. The data contain approximately 190,000 clones, more than 75% of them singletons. Study-wide points: The classifier, whose performance was assessed in both the original and validation cohorts, reportedly diagnosed cytomegalovirus status with high specificity and sensitivity. Earlier analysis found most TCR beta V segments productive about 87% or about 30% of the time.

Participants comprised healthy donors of bone marrow. The sample comprised PBMCs. The TCR sequence derives from a woman under 40 in good health and CMV-seropositive. The chain couples TRBV5-4 to TRBJ1-1; tentatively, D is TRBD1 (5 bases). The CDR3 coding sequence is TGTGCCAGCAGCCAACAGGTCCTCATGAACACTGAAGCTTTCTTT. It yields the protein CASSQQVLMNTEAFF.